This T cell receptor (beta chain) is from a study of human T cells and chemical hapten exposure. TCRdb re-called the RACE reads through MiXCR, storing one row per CDR3 protein. This repertoire shows some 57,000 distinct CDR3 sequences, more than 9% found once; its top ten account for approximately 9.5%. V lost 8 bases and J lost 2, with 16 bases in between. Looked up from germline, CDR1 is MNHEY and CDR2 is SVGEGT. The CDR3 length is 15 residues. Time point here: pre-sensitization, week 0. Treatment: therapeutic diphenylcyclopropenone sensitization with weekly scalp DPC. The total RNA was obtained from whole blood that was not fractionated.

Sequencing used whole blood, obtained in connection with sensitization to the hapten diphenylcyclopropenone (DPC). This chain joins TRBV6-2 or TRBV6-3 and TRBJ2-1; possibly TRBD2 for D (6 bases). This TCR was recovered from a woman in her thirties with alopecia areata. Some clones in this sample may be carry-over from other donors' samples. CDR3 in DNA: TGTGCCAGCGAGCCGGGGGTACCGCCCTACAATGAGCAGTTCTTC. Amino acids: CASEPGVPPYNEQFF.